This TCR beta chain was documented in a study of blood T cell repertoires in COVID-19. Turning to the study itself: T cells, B-cell-depleted T cells, or PBMCs supplied cDNA or gDNA.

The CDR3 is made up of 13 amino acids. Germline loops: CDR1 KGHDR, CDR2 SFDVKD. Trimming cost V 3 bases and J 5 bases, with 9 bases left between them. In the authors' workflow: Nucleated cell counts were estimated from reference gene primer amplification. The table came from immunoSEQ multiplex PCR; TCRdb's copy has only in-frame clones and leaves some out. Clone size and V and J calls were adopted from that table, with D and trimming inferred from the DNA. The sample contains 190,000 or so clones, about 88% of which appear only once. The sample was peripheral blood. The chain has TRBV24-1 and TRBJ1-2; tentatively, D is TRBD1 (5 bases). The TCR originated in a man aged 35-49 years with active or convalescent COVID-19. DNA of the CDR3: TGTGCCACCAGTGATGGAGGGGCTTATGGCTACACCTTC. Translation gives CATSDGGAYGYTF.